Shown below are 25 T cell receptor beta chains from a single sample sequenced in a study of T cells after posttransplantation cyclophosphamide. Treatment was busulfan-fludarabine conditioning, a marrow graft, and cyclophosphamide on days +3 and +4. Assay used: immunoSEQ multiplex PCR; TCRdb lists only in-frame clones, some missing. This sample has 24,000 or so clones, each found more than once. The sample consisted of PBMCs, taken after allogeneic stem cell transplant with posttransplant cyclophosphamide. Receptors were obtained from a male patient younger than 35 who received an allogeneic stem cell transplant from a related donor, was CMV-positive, and had no GVHD. Among the T cells, some may be from the graft donor.

In this sample, this clone turned up a few times. This chain connects TRBV25-1 to TRBJ1-2; 8 bases map to TRBD1. J lost 6 bases, V lost 3 bases, and 6 bases had no gene match. Per germline, CDR1 MGHDK and CDR2 SYGVNS. The CDR3 is 14 residues long. CDR3 coding DNA: TGTGCCAGCAGTGAGACAGGGGTTGCGGATGGCTACACCTTC. Translating it yields CASSETGVADGYTF.

Many counts were recorded for this clone. The CDR3 loop reads CASSFRVWETQYF. The CDR3 bases are TGTGCCAGCAGCTTCAGGGTTTGGGAGACCCAGTACTTC. The rearrangement links TRBV7-9 to TRBJ2-5; TRBD1 is a possible D gene (5 bases). This CDR3 region has 13 residues. Trimming removed 3 bases from V and 5 bases from J, with 10 bases in between. Germline CDR1 and CDR2: SEHNR and FQNEAQ (reference sequence).

In this sample, this clone turned up many times. The genes are TRBV7-6 and TRBJ1-4; no clear D. Germline V gene lookup returns CDR1 SGHVS and CDR2 FNYEAQ. Trimming cost V 1 base and J 4 bases, with 7 bases left between them. The CDR3 is 14 residues long. In nucleotides, the CDR3 is TGTGCCAGCAGCTTAGGTCAGATTAATGAAAAACTGTTTTTT. Residues: CASSLGQINEKLFF.

The gene calls are TRBV25-1 and TRBJ2-5, with D tentatively TRBD1 (6 bases). The J call is in doubt because the DNA end fits TRBJ2-7 better. The germline V gene encodes CDR1 MGHDK and CDR2 SYGVNS. This CDR3 region has 14 residues. The DNA for the CDR3 is TGTGCCAGCAGTGAGGGGACAACGGTAAACGAGCAGTACTTC. The encoded protein is CASSEGTTVNEQYF.

This clone was recorded many times. The CDR3 sequence is CASSLDGRGPYQPQHF. The CDR3 DNA reads as TGTGCCAGCAGCTTAGATGGCAGGGGGCCGTATCAGCCCCAGCATTTT. This chain connects TRBV7-2 to TRBJ1-5; 8 nucleotides agree with TRBD1. This CDR3 is 16 amino acids long. The J segment lost 5 bases and the V segment lost 1 base, leaving 7 bases of the junction unmatched. Looked up from germline, CDR1 is SGHTA and CDR2 is FQGNSA.

In this sample, this clone turned up many times. The gene calls are TRBV11-2 and TRBJ1-3, with a tentative D call TRBD1 (5 bases). This CDR3 comprises 14 residues. Trimming removed 1 base from V and 3 bases from J, with 7 bases in between. CDR1 and CDR2 (germline): SGHAT, FQNNGV. CDR3 sequence (DNA): TGTGCCAGCAGCTTAGCAGGGATTGGAAACACCATATATTTT. Protein product: CASSLAGIGNTIYF.

This clone was seen many times. The chain carries TRBV6-1 and TRBJ1-2; 10 positions agree with TRBD1. The CDR3 covers 13 residues. Germline-derived CDR1 and CDR2 are MNHNS and SASEGT. V was clipped by 2 bases and J by 7 bases; unmatched bases: 1. DNA for the CDR3: TGTGCCAGCAGTGAACGACAGGGGGCTGGCTACACCTTC. The encoded protein is CASSERQGAGYTF.

The table lists this clone with many counts. The V call is TRBV2, the J call TRBJ1-2, with D tentatively TRBD1 (5 bases). The CDR3 contains 13 residues. V was shortened by 6 bases and J by 4 bases, with 12 bases between the two germline ends. Germline V CDR1 and CDR2: SNHLY, FYNNEI. The CDR3 loop reads CASSLTGVYGYTF. The CDR3 nucleotides read TGTGCCAGCAGCTTGACGGGGGTCTATGGCTACACCTTC.

This clone was picked up many times. J is TRBJ2-7 and V is TRBV2; 7 bases agree with TRBD1. This CDR3 region has 14 residues. The J segment lost 2 bases and the V segment lost 11 bases, leaving 12 bases of the junction unmatched. The germline V gene encodes CDR1 SNHLY and CDR2 FYNNEI. The CDR3 DNA is TGTGCCGGAGAGGAGACAGGGTTAACCTACGAGCAGTACTTC. Translating gives CAGEETGLTYEQYF.

This clone was recorded at least ten times. V and J are TRBV28 and TRBJ1-1; 7 bases are shared with TRBD1. CDR3 size: 14 residues. The junction had 4 bases not matched to a gene; V was cut back by 2 bases and J by 4 bases. Germline V lookup: CDR1 MDHEN, CDR2 SYDVKM. This chain's CDR3 is CASSLPWDSTEAFF. The CDR3 nucleotides read TGTGCCAGCAGTTTACCTTGGGACAGCACTGAAGCTTTCTTT.

This clone was recorded at least ten times. The rearrangement links TRBV7-9 to TRBJ2-7, with D hard to call. This CDR3 has 14 amino acids. The germline gives CDR1 SEHNR, CDR2 FQNEAQ (reference sequence). V lost 3 bases to trimming and J lost 3 bases, with 12 bases between them. The CDR3 protein is CASSFVQNNYEQYF. The CDR3 bases are TGTGCCAGCAGCTTTGTACAAAACAACTACGAGCAGTACTTC.

This clone has only a few counts. The gene calls are TRBV5-1 and TRBJ2-3, with 10 bases that match TRBD2. The CDR3 has 16 residues. Germline loops: CDR1 SGHRS, CDR2 YFSETQ. After removal of 4 bases from V and 4 bases from J, the junction contained 9 bases not matched to a gene. The CDR3 bases are TGCGCCAGCAGCCCGAGGCCTAGCGGGAGCTCAGATACGCAGTATTTT. It is translated as CASSPRPSGSSDTQYF. Complete variable domain (other parts from reference TRBV5-1 and TRBJ2-3): KAGVTQTPRYLIKTRGQQVTLSCSPISGHRSVSWYQQTPGQGLQFLFEYFSETQRNKGNFPGRFSGRQFSNSRSEMNVSTLELGDSALYLCASSPRPSGSSDTQYFGPGTRLTVL.

This clone was detected ten times or more. The V and J genes are TRBV14 and TRBJ1-4; TRBD1 aligns across 9 bases. The V gene end was trimmed by 3 bases and the J gene end by 5 bases; junction bases not matched to a gene: 7. There are 16 residues in the CDR3. The germline V gene has CDR1 SGHDN and CDR2 FVKESK. The CDR3 is CASSHHPGTGNEKLFF. CDR3 bases: TGTGCCAGCAGCCACCACCCCGGGACAGGGAATGAAAAACTGTTTTTT.

This clone has at least ten counts. The chain links TRBV18 to TRBJ1-1; D uncertain. The CDR3 is 14 amino acids. The germline V gene has CDR1 KGHSH and CDR2 LQKENI. The ends were cut back, 2 bases at V and 6 bases at J, with 13 bases in the middle. The CDR3, as DNA: TGTGCCAGCTCACCAGCGGATGTAGGAGCTGAAGCTTTCTTT. This translates into CASSPADVGAEAFF.

This clone was found many times. The V call is TRBV30, the J call TRBJ2-3; 9 bases match TRBD2. V shed 2 bases, J shed 3 bases, and the junction held 3 bases outside the gene matches. The CDR3 totals 14 residues. CDR1 GTSNPN and CDR2 SVGIG come from the germline V gene (reference sequence). The CDR3 coding sequence is TGTGCCTGGAGTAGGGGACTAGCTACAGATACGCAGTATTTT. This encodes CAWSRGLATDTQYF.

This clone has at least ten counts. The rearrangement uses TRBV29-1 and TRBJ2-7; D unresolved. The germline CDR1 and CDR2 sequences are SQVTM and ANQGSEA. Trimming cost V 6 bases and J 5 bases, with 17 bases left between them. The CDR3 extends over 13 amino acids. The CDR3: CSVKAGSRNEQYF. Here the CDR3 DNA reads TGCAGCGTAAAAGCAGGTTCACGTAACGAGCAGTACTTC.

There are many counts of this clone. The J gene is TRBJ1-4, the V gene TRBV29-1; weak D call: TRBD1 (5 bases). This CDR3 comprises 16 residues. The V end lost 3 bases, the J end lost 8 bases, and 22 bases lay between the germline ends. CDR1 is SQVTM and CDR2 is ANQGSEA in the germline V gene. In DNA form, the CDR3 reads TGCAGCGTTGAGGCTGTCTCCGGGACTCCGCGGGAAAAACTGTTTTTT. Its protein product is CSVEAVSGTPREKLFF.

This clone was seen repeatedly, ten times or more. This chain joins TRBV2 and TRBJ2-7; 11 bases align to TRBD2. Per the germline V gene, CDR1 is SNHLY and CDR2 is FYNNEI. This CDR3 spans 15 amino acids. V dropped 5 bases and J dropped 3; count of bases not matched to a gene: 6. DNA for the CDR3: TGTGCCAGCAGTATACTAGCGGGAGTGAACTACGAGCAGTACTTC. Amino acid sequence: CASSILAGVNYEQYF.

There are many counts of this clone. V and J are TRBV9 and TRBJ2-5; 12 nucleotides align to TRBD2. The CDR3 spans 16 residues. The germline V gene has CDR1 SGDLS and CDR2 YYNGEE. V dropped 3 bases and J dropped 4; count of bases not matched to a gene: 7. CDR3 DNA sequence: TGTGCCAGCAGCGGTCTAGCGGGGGGGTTAGGAGAGACCCAGTACTTC. Residues: CASSGLAGGLGETQYF.

This clone was detected ten times or more. CDR3 DNA: TGTGCCAGCAGTTTTTCCGGGACTAGCGGGAACGAGCAGTACTTC. Amino acid sequence: CASSFSGTSGNEQYF. The chain employs TRBV6-6 and TRBJ2-7; 13 bases are a match to TRBD2. J lost 5 bases, V lost 4 bases, and 5 bases had no gene match. The germline V gene encodes CDR1 MNHNY and CDR2 SVGAGI (reference sequence). The CDR3 is 15 amino acids.

This clone was observed a few times. The chain recombines TRBV4-3 with TRBJ2-5; D uncertain. The better agreement between TRBJ2-7 and the DNA end casts doubt on the J call. Per the germline V gene, CDR1 is LGHNA and CDR2 is YSLEER. The CDR3 is 13 amino acids. CDR3 residues: CASSQDSDYEQYF. In nucleotides, the CDR3 is TGCGCCAGCAGCCAAGATTCGGACTACGAGCAGTACTTC.

Many counts were recorded for this clone. The genes are TRBV4-1 and TRBJ2-7, with D perhaps TRBD1 (6 bases). CDR3 size: 14 residues. CDR1 is MGHRA and CDR2 is YSYEKL in the germline V gene. V was cut by 5 bases and J by 3 bases, with 14 bases left in between. The CDR3 loop reads CASSAMGADYEQYF. In DNA form, the CDR3 reads TGCGCCAGCAGCGCAATGGGGGCAGACTACGAGCAGTACTTC.

This clone came up many times. This chain connects TRBV14 to TRBJ2-2; 9 bases map to TRBD1. This CDR3 is 16 amino acids long. Germline V gene lookup returns CDR1 SGHDN and CDR2 FVKESK. With 6 bases clipped from V and 0 bases from J, the junction kept 5 bases outside the gene matches. The CDR3 here is CASSRTGDANTGELFF. The CDR3 nucleotides are TGTGCCAGCAGTCGGACAGGGGATGCGAACACCGGGGAGCTGTTTTTT.

This clone was counted at least ten times. This chain links TRBV28 with TRBJ2-3; TRBD2 matches 7 bases. Germline CDR1 is MDHEN and CDR2 is SYDVKM. V trimming: 5 bases; J trimming: 3 bases; junction bases outside the gene matches: 8. The CDR3 sequence is 15 residues long. CDR3 sequence: CASSEGTTGTDTQYF. The CDR3 DNA reads TGTGCCAGCAGTGAAGGGACTACGGGGACAGATACGCAGTATTTT.

This clone was recorded many times. V usage is TRBV14 and J usage is TRBJ2-7, with 10 bases identical to TRBD2. Germline values: CDR1 SGHDN, CDR2 FVKESK. The CDR3 has 15 amino acids. V was clipped by 3 bases and J by 2 bases; unmatched bases: 4. The CDR3 spells CASSHPSGGAYEQYF. The CDR3, as DNA: TGTGCCAGCAGCCACCCAAGCGGGGGGGCCTACGAGCAGTACTTC.